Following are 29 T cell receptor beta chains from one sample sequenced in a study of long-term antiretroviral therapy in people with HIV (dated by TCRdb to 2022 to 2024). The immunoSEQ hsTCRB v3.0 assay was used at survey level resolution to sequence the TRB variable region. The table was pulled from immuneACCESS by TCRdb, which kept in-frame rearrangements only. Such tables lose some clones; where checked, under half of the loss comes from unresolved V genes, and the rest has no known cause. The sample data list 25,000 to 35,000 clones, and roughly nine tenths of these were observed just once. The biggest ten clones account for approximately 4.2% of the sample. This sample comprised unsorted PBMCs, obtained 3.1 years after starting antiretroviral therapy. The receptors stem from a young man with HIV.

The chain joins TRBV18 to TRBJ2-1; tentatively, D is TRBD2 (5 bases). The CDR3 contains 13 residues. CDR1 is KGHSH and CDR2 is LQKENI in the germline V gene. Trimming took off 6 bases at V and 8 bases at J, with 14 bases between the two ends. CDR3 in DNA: TGTGCCAGCTCCCCCCTCTTGGAGGATGAGCAGTTCTTC. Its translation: CASSPLLEDEQFF.

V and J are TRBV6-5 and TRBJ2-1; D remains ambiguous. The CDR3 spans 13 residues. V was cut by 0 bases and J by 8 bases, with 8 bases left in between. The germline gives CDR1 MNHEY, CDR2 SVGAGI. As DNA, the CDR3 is TGTGCCAGCAGTTACTCACAGAGTCATGAGCAGTTCTTC. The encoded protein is CASSYSQSHEQFF.

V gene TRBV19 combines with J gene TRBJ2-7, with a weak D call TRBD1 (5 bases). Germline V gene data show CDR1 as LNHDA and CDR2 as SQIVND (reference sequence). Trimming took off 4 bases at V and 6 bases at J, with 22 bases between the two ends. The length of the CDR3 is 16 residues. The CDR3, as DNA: TGTGCCAGTAGTACTATTCACAGGAATATTTTCTCCGAGCAGTACTTC. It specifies CASSTIHRNIFSEQYF.

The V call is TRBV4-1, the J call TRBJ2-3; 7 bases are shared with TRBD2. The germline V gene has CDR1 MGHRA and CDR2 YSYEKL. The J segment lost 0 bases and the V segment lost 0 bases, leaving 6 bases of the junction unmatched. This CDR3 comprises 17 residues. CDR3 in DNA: TGCGCCAGCAGCCAAGATCGGGCGGGGGTTAGCACAGATACGCAGTATTTT. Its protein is CASSQDRAGVSTDTQYF.

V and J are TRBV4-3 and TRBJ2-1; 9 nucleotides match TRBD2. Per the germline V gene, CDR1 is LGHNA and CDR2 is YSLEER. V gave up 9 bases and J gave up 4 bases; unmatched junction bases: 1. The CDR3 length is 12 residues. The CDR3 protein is CASSGRYNEQFF. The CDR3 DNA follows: TGCGCCAGTAGCGGGAGATACAATGAGCAGTTCTTC.

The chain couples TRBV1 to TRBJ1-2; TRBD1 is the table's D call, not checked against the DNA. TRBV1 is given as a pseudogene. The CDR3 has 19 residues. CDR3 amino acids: CTSSQPRVGRRQGGGGYTF. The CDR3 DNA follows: TGCACCAGCAGCCAACCTAGGGTGGGTAGGCGCCAGGGGGGAGGCGGCTACACCTTC.

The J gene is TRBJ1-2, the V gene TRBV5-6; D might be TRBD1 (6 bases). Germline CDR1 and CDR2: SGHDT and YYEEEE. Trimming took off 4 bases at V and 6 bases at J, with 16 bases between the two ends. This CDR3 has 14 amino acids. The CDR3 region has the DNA TGTGCCAGCAGCGTTTGGAGGGGGATCCATGGCTACACCTTC. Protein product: CASSVWRGIHGYTF. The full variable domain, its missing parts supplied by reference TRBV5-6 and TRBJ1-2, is DAGVTQSPTHLIKTRGQQVTLRCSPKSGHDTVSWYQQALGQGPQFIFQYYEEEERQRGNFPDRFSGHQFPNYSSELNVNALLLGDSALYLCASSVWRGIHGYTFGSGTRLTVV.

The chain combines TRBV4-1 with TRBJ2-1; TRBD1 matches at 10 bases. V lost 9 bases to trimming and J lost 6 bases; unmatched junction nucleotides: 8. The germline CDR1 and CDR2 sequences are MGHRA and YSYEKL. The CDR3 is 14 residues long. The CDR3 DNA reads TGCGCCAGTCGGACAGGGGGGCCGGTCAATGAGCAGTTCTTC. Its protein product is CASRTGGPVNEQFF.

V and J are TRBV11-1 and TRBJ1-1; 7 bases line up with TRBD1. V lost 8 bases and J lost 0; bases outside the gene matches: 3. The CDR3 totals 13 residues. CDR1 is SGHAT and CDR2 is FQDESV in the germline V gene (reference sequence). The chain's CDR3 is CASGTEMNTEAFF. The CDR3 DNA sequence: TGTGCCAGCGGGACAGAAATGAACACTGAAGCTTTCTTT.

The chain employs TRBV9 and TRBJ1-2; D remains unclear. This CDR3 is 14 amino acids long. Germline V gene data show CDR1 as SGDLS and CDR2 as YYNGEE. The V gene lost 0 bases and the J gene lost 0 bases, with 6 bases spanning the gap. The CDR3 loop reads CASSVVGANYGYTF. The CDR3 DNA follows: TGTGCCAGCAGCGTAGTCGGAGCTAACTATGGCTACACCTTC.

Here the CDR3 reads CASSSGTVLSTDTQYF. The CDR3 DNA follows: TGTGCCAGTAGTTCCGGGACGGTGCTTTCGACAGATACGCAGTATTTT. The chain carries TRBV19 and TRBJ2-3, with D perhaps assigned TRBD1 or TRBD2 (5 bases each). This CDR3 region has 16 residues. Germline CDR1 LNHDA, CDR2 SQIVND (reference sequence). V was trimmed by 5 bases and J by 3 bases, leaving 18 bases between them.

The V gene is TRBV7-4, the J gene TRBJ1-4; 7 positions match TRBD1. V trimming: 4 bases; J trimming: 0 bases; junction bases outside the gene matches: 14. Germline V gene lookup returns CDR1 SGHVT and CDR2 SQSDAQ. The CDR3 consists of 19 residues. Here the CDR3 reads CASSSDRDRAYSTNEKLFF. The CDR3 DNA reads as TGTGCCAGCAGCTCAGACCGGGACAGAGCCTATTCAACTAATGAAAAACTGTTTTTT.

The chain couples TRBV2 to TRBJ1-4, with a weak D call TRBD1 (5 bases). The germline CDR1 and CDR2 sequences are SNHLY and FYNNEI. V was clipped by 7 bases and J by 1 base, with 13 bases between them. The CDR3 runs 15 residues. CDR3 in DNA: TGTGCCAGCAAGGATTTAAGGGGAACTAATGAAAAACTGTTTTTT. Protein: CASKDLRGTNEKLFF.

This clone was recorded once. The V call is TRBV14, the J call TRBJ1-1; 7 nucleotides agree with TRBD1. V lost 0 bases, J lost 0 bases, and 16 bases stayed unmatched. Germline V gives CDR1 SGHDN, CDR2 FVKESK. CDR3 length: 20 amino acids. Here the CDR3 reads CASSQDRAGTDTLMNTEAFF. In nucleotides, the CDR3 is TGTGCCAGCAGCCAAGACAGGGCTGGGACAGATACTCTCATGAACACTGAAGCTTTCTTT.

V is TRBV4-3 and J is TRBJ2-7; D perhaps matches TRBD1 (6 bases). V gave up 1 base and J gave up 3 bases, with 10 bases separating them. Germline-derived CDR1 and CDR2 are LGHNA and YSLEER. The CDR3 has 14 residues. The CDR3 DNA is TGCGCCAGCAGCCAAGCGACAGGTTTCTACGAGCAGTACTTC. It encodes CASSQATGFYEQYF.

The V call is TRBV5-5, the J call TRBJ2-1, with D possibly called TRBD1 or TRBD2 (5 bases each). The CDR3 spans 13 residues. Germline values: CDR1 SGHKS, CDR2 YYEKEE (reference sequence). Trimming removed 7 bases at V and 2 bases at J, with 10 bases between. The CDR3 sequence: CASSRDPYNEQFF. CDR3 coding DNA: TGTGCCAGCTCACGGGACCCCTACAATGAGCAGTTCTTC.

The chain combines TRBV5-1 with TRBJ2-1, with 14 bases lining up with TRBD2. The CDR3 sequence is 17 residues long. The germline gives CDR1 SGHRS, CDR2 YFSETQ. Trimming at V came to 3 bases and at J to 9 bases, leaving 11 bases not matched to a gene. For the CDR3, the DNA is TGCGCCAGCAGCTCTGTGACTAGCGGGAGGGCCTTGGGTGAGCAGTTCTTC. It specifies CASSSVTSGRALGEQFF.

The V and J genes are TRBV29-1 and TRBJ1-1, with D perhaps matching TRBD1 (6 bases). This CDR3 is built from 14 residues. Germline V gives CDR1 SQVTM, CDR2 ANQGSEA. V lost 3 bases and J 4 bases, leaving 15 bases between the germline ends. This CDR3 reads CSVEGTEGGTEAFF. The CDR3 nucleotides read TGCAGCGTTGAGGGAACGGAAGGGGGCACTGAAGCTTTCTTT.

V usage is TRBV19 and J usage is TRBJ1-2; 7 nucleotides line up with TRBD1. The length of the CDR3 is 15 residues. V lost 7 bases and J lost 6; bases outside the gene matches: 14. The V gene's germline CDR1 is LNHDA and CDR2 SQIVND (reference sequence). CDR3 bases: TGTGCCAGTACCGCGAATTCCGGGACAGCGAATGGCTACACCTTC. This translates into CASTANSGTANGYTF.

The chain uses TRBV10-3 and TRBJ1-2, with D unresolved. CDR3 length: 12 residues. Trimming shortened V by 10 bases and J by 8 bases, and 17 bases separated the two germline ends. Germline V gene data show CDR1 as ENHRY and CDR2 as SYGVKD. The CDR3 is CATRLAEFGYTF. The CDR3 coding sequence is TGTGCCACCCGTCTCGCGGAATTCGGCTACACCTTC.

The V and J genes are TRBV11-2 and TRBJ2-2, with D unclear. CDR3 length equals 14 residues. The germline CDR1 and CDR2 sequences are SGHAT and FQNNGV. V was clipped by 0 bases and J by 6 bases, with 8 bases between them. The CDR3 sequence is CASSLDSRAGELFF. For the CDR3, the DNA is TGTGCCAGCAGCTTAGATTCAAGGGCCGGGGAGCTGTTTTTT.

As DNA, the CDR3 is TGTGCCAGCAGCATCGGACAGGATAATTCACCCCTCCACTTT. Its protein is CASSIGQDNSPLHF. The rearrangement uses TRBV7-9 and TRBJ1-6, with 7 bases lining up with TRBD1. CDR1 is SEHNR and CDR2 is FQNEAQ in the germline V gene (reference sequence). V was pared by 5 bases and J by 5 bases, with 3 bases of the junction left unmatched. This CDR3 has 14 residues.

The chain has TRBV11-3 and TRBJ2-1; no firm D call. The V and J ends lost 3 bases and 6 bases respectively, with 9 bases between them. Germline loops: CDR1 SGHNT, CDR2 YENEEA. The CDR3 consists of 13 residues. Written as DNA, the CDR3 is TGTGCCAGCAGCTTCGGGCAGATCAATGAGCAGTTCTTC. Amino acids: CASSFGQINEQFF.

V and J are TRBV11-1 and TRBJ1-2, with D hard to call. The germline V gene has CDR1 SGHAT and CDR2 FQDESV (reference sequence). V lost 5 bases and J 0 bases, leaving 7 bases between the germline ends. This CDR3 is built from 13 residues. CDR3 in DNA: TGTGCCAGCAGCGCTGATACTAACTATGGCTACACCTTC. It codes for CASSADTNYGYTF.

The CDR3 DNA is TGTGCCAGAAAAGGGGGCCGTACCGGGGAGCTGTTTTTT. Amino acid sequence: CARKGGRTGELFF. This rearrangement joins TRBV19 to TRBJ2-2, with 7 bases aligning to TRBD1. The junction had 6 bases not matched to a gene; V was cut back by 9 bases and J by 5 bases. The CDR3 is 13 residues long. From germline, CDR1 is LNHDA and CDR2 SQIVND (reference sequence).

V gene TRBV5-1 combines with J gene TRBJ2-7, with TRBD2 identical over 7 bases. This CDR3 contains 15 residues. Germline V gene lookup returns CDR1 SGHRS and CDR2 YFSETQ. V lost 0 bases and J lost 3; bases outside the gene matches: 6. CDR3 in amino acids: CASSLGAGGFYEQYF. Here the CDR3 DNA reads TGCGCCAGCAGCTTGGGGGCCGGGGGGTTCTACGAGCAGTACTTC.

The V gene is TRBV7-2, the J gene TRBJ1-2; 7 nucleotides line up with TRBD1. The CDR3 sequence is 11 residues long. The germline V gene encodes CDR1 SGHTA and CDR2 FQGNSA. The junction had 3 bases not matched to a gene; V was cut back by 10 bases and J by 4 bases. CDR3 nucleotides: TGTGCCACCGGGACAGCCTATGGCTACACCTTC. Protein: CATGTAYGYTF.

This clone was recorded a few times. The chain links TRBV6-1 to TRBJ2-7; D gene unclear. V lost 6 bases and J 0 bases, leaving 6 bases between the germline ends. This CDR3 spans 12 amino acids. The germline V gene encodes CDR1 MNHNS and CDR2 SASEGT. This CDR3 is CASRENSYEQYF. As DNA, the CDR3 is TGTGCCAGCAGAGAGAACTCCTACGAGCAGTACTTC.

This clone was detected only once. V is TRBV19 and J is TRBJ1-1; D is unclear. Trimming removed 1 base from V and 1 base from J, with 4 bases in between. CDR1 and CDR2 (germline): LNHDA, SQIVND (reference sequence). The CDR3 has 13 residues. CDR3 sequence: CASSIGENTEAFF. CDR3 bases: TGTGCCAGTAGTATAGGAGAGAACACTGAAGCTTTCTTT.